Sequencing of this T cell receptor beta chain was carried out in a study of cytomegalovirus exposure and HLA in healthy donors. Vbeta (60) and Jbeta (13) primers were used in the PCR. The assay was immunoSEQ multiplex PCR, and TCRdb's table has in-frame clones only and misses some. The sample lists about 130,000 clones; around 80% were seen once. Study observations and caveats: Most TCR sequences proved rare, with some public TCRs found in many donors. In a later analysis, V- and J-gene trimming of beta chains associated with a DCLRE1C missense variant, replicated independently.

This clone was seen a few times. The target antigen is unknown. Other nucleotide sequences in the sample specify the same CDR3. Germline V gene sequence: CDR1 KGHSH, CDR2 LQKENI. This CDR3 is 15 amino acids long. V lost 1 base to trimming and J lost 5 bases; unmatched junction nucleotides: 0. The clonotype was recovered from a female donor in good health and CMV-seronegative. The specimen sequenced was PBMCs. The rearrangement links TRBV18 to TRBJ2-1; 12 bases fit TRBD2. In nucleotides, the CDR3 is TGTGCCAGCTCACCACGGACTAGCGGGAACAATGAGCAGTTCTTC. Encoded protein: CASSPRTSGNNEQFF.